What follows are 9 T cell receptor beta chains derived from one specimen sequenced in a study of radiotherapy plus CTLA-4 blockade in lung cancer. Here immunoSEQ multiplex PCR was the method, and the copy in TCRdb shows in-frame clones only, minus some. The data show roughly 66,000 clones, with about 80% seen just once and less than 5% held by the top ten. Sequenced here: peripheral blood, sampled from a patient treated with radiotherapy plus ipilimumab. All receptors derive from a human donor with non-small cell lung cancer who had a partial response to radiotherapy plus ipilimumab.

The chain combines TRBV7-2 with TRBJ2-7, with 7 positions matching TRBD2. Germline V gives CDR1 SGHTA, CDR2 FQGNSA. The ends lost 5 bases at V and 3 bases at J; junction bases unmatched: 7. CDR3 length equals 14 residues. For the CDR3, the DNA is TGTGCCAGCAGCCACCGGGGGGTAAACTACGAGCAGTACTTC. This codes for CASSHRGVNYEQYF.

This clone is a singleton in its sample. Within the sample, other DNA sequences also encode this same CDR3. This chain joins TRBV19 and TRBJ2-5; D is possibly TRBD2 (7 bases). Germline loops: CDR1 LNHDA, CDR2 SQIVND (reference sequence). V was cut by 3 bases and J by 4 bases, with 12 bases left in between. This CDR3 contains 14 residues. The CDR3 bases are TGTGCCAGTAGTATCGGGGGGCGGGGAGAGACCCAGTACTTC. Its translation: CASSIGGRGETQYF.

The genes are TRBV5-4 and TRBJ2-3; D not resolved. Germline-derived CDR1 and CDR2 are SGHNT and YYREEE (reference sequence). This CDR3 region has 14 residues. V was shortened by 0 bases and J by 3 bases, with 8 bases between the two germline ends. CDR3 coding DNA: TGTGCCAGCAGCTTGGCCGGCGGAACAGATACGCAGTATTTT. Protein sequence: CASSLAGGTDTQYF.

The V gene is TRBV28, the J gene TRBJ2-1; D is unclear. The V gene lost 5 bases and the J gene lost 3 bases, with 8 bases spanning the gap. From germline, CDR1 is MDHEN and CDR2 SYDVKM. The CDR3 contains 13 residues. The CDR3 region is CASSVSYYNEQFF. The CDR3 DNA is TGTGCCAGCAGTGTTAGTTACTACAATGAGCAGTTCTTC.

This chain links TRBV30 with TRBJ2-6; a possible D gene is TRBD1 (5 bases). The CDR3 runs to 13 residues. Germline values: CDR1 GTSNPN, CDR2 SVGIG (reference sequence). V was pared by 4 bases and J by 7 bases, with 11 bases between. CDR3 DNA sequence: TGTGCCTGGAAGCAGGGAAGCGCCAACGTCCTGACTTTC. This encodes CAWKQGSANVLTF.

The chain is built from TRBV9 and TRBJ2-2, with 8 bases matching TRBD2. This CDR3 contains 17 residues. V lost 0 bases and J lost 5; bases outside the gene matches: 9. Germline loops: CDR1 SGDLS, CDR2 YYNGEE. CDR3 sequence (DNA): TGTGCCAGCAGCGTAGGGGGGAGCGGGAGAGGGACCGGGGAGCTGTTTTTT. Translated, it gives CASSVGGSGRGTGELFF.

This clone was counted once. The gene calls are TRBV19 and TRBJ2-1; D might be TRBD2 (6 bases). CDR1 and CDR2 (germline): LNHDA, SQIVND (reference sequence). The germline V and J ends were trimmed by 2 bases and 3 bases, with 14 bases remaining between them. The CDR3 has 16 amino acids. The CDR3 is CASSIRVAEFYNEQFF. The DNA for the CDR3 is TGTGCCAGTAGTATAAGGGTAGCGGAATTCTACAATGAGCAGTTCTTC.

This sequence joins TRBV11-3 and TRBJ1-1, with 11 nucleotides matching TRBD1. Germline V lookup: CDR1 SGHNT, CDR2 YENEEA. The V gene end was trimmed by 5 bases and the J gene end by 6 bases; junction bases not matched to a gene: 8. The CDR3 length is 15 residues. The CDR3 coding sequence is TGTGCCAGCAGCCTCGGGACAGGGGGGAAGGCTGAAGCTTTCTTT. It codes for CASSLGTGGKAEAFF.

This sequence joins TRBV28 and TRBJ2-1; D possibly corresponds to TRBD1 (5 bases). Germline V gives CDR1 MDHEN, CDR2 SYDVKM. The CDR3 runs to 12 residues. V lost 6 bases and J 5 bases, leaving 8 bases between the germline ends. CDR3 region: CASSQQDNEQFF. DNA for the CDR3: TGTGCCAGCAGCCAACAGGACAATGAGCAGTTCTTC.